One and the same sample provided the 29 T cell receptor beta chains below, sequenced in a study of T cell responses to AZD1222 COVID-19 vaccine. Clones were sequenced by immunoSEQ multiplex PCR, and TCRdb holds only the in-frame ones, with some missing. The sample holds roughly 150,000 clones; 89% are singletons and the top ten take 5.1%. This material consisted of peripheral blood, taken on day 0 of AZD1222 vaccination. The receptors come from an adult in good health.

The V and J genes are TRBV2 and TRBJ2-5, with D uncertain. Trimming pared 6 bases from V and 1 base from J, leaving 3 bases between. From germline, CDR1 is SNHLY and CDR2 FYNNEI. CDR3 length: 11 residues. CDR3 bases: TGTGCCAGCAGCTTCCAAGAGACCCAGTACTTC. This sequence encodes CASSFQETQYF.

The table lists this clone with a few counts. This chain joins TRBV6-4 and TRBJ2-1; 10 nucleotides agree with TRBD1. Germline values: CDR1 MRHNA, CDR2 SNTAGT. The CDR3 runs 15 residues. With V trimmed by 0 bases and J by 8 bases, 4 bases remained unmatched. The CDR3 is CASSDSTGGFDEQFF. CDR3 nucleotides: TGTGCCAGCAGTGACTCGACAGGGGGCTTCGATGAGCAGTTCTTC.

A remark on this clone: The CDR3 does not end in the conserved phenylalanine or tryptophan, so this is likely a read error. The limits of the CDR3 on the DNA are not certain, so only TCRdb's listed CDR3 is given. The chain joins TRBV2 to TRBJ1-2; the table's D call, TRBD1, was not checked against the DNA. The CDR3 adds up to 12 amino acids, both ends counted. Germline CDR1 SNHLY, CDR2 FYNNEI. Here the CDR3 reads CASTESKPGQSI.

This clone occurred once. This chain uses TRBV2 with TRBJ1-4; D call uncertain. Germline V gives CDR1 SNHLY, CDR2 FYNNEI. This CDR3 is 14 amino acids long. Trimming left V 4 bases short and J 6 bases short, with 12 bases between. CDR3 DNA: TGTGCCAGCAGTGTTTGGCGAAAAGATGAAAAACTGTTTTTT. Residues: CASSVWRKDEKLFF. The full variable domain, completed using reference TRBV2 and TRBJ1-4, is EPEVTQTPSHQVTQMGQEVILRCVPISNHLYFYWYRQILGQKVEFLVSFYNNEISEKSEIFDDQFSVERPDGSNFTLKIRSTKLEDSAMYFCASSVWRKDEKLFFGSGTQLSVL.

The chain employs TRBV6-5 and TRBJ2-7; tentative D call: TRBD1 (5 bases). V gave up 0 bases and J gave up 0 bases, with 9 bases separating them. Germline-derived CDR1 and CDR2 are MNHEY and SVGAGI. CDR3 length: 15 residues. CDR3 amino acids: CASSYSWTFSYEQYF. The CDR3 coding sequence is TGTGCCAGCAGTTACTCGTGGACATTCTCCTACGAGCAGTACTTC.

V is TRBV5-1 and J is TRBJ2-7, with D possibly TRBD2 on 6 matching bases. The CDR3 covers 13 residues. With 0 bases removed from V and 6 bases from J, the gap between germline ends came to 10 bases. The V gene's germline CDR1 is SGHRS and CDR2 YFSETQ. The CDR3 sequence is CASSLGLGGEQYF. Here the CDR3 DNA reads TGCGCCAGCAGCTTGGGTCTCGGGGGCGAGCAGTACTTC.

The chain has TRBV5-8 and TRBJ1-2, with 10 bases fitting TRBD1. This CDR3 spans 15 amino acids. Looked up from germline, CDR1 is SGHTS and CDR2 is YDEGEE. The junction had 7 bases not matched to a gene; V was cut back by 0 bases and J by 8 bases. The CDR3 reads CASSLGIGQGGGYTF. The CDR3 region has the DNA TGTGCCAGCAGCTTGGGGATTGGACAGGGGGGCGGCTACACCTTC.

The CDR3 DNA reads as TGTGCCATCAGTGGCACAGTAAACACTGAAGCTTTCTTT. This codes for CAISGTVNTEAFF. The rearrangement joins TRBV10-3 to TRBJ1-1; D is unclear. Germline values: CDR1 ENHRY, CDR2 SYGVKD. The CDR3 is 13 residues long. V lost 4 bases to trimming and J lost 2 bases, with 8 bases between them.

Note on this clone: The junction departs from the called germline gene at one end, perhaps through a read error. The rearrangement joins TRBV30 to TRBJ1-4; no clear D. The length of the CDR3 is 13 residues. CDR1 is GTSNPN and CDR2 is SVGIG in the germline V gene (reference sequence). CDR3 sequence reads: CAGSPTLWEKLFF. In nucleotides, the CDR3 is TGTGCCGGGAGCCCCACCCTGTGGGAAAAACTGTTTTTT.

Only one count was recorded for this clone. This sequence joins TRBV9 and TRBJ2-1; D call uncertain. This CDR3 spans 15 amino acids. Trimming cost V 4 bases and J 1 base, with 12 bases left between them. Germline V CDR1 and CDR2: SGDLS, YYNGEE. The CDR3 nucleotides are TGTGCCAGCAGCCGTCAGACCGGGTCCTACAATGAGCAGTTCTTC. Protein sequence: CASSRQTGSYNEQFF. Full variable domain (remainder filled in from reference TRBV9 and TRBJ2-1): DSGVTQTPKHLITATGQRVTLRCSPRSGDLSVYWYQQSLDQGLQFLIQYYNGEERAKGNILERFSAQQFPDLHSELNLSSLELGDSALYFCASSRQTGSYNEQFFGPGTRLTVL.

The rearrangement uses TRBV5-5 and TRBJ1-1, with D unresolved. V was shortened by 3 bases and J by 0 bases, with 15 bases between the two germline ends. This CDR3 has 16 residues. The germline gives CDR1 SGHKS, CDR2 YYEKEE (reference sequence). CDR3 nucleotide sequence: TGTGCCAGCAGCTCCCAGTCGAGGGTGATGAACACTGAAGCTTTCTTT. Encoded protein: CASSSQSRVMNTEAFF. The variable domain in full, completed from reference TRBV5-5 and TRBJ1-1, reads DAGVTQSPTHLIKTRGQQVTLRCSPISGHKSVSWYQQVLGQGPQFIFQYYEKEERGRGNFPDRFSARQFPNYSSELNVNALLLGDSALYLCASSSQSRVMNTEAFFGQGTRLTVV.

This sequence joins TRBV3-1 (or the pseudogene TRBV3-2) and TRBJ1-3; D remains unclear. Trimming shortened V by 5 bases and J by 4 bases, and 6 bases separated the two germline ends. The CDR3 has 12 residues. Germline values: CDR1 LGHDT, CDR2 YNNKEL (reference sequence). DNA of the CDR3: TGTGCCAGCAGCTTTTCGGGAAACACCATATATTTT. Encoded protein: CASSFSGNTIYF.

There are a few counts of this clone. V and J are TRBV5-6 and TRBJ1-5; 8 bases map to TRBD1. Germline CDR1 SGHDT, CDR2 YYEEEE. CDR3 length: 14 amino acids. V dropped 6 bases and J dropped 7; count of bases not matched to a gene: 9. The CDR3 protein is CASNLQGGRQPQHF. The CDR3 bases are TGTGCCAGCAACTTACAGGGGGGGAGACAGCCCCAGCATTTT.

The chain is built from TRBV5-1 and TRBJ2-3; 9 nucleotides align to TRBD1. With V trimmed by 4 bases and J by 4 bases, 7 bases remained unmatched. Looked up from germline, CDR1 is SGHRS and CDR2 is YFSETQ. This CDR3 region has 15 residues. The CDR3 coding sequence is TGCGCCAGCAGCCCCGGGACAGGGAGCGCAGATACGCAGTATTTT. This gives the protein CASSPGTGSADTQYF.

This clone appeared once. The chain has TRBV5-6 and TRBJ1-5; D call uncertain. The CDR3 totals 12 residues. Trimming left V 1 base short and J 11 bases short, with 10 bases between. CDR1 is SGHDT, CDR2 YYEEEE, per germline. The DNA of the CDR3 is TGTGCCAGCAGCTTGCTCCCGGGCGCCCAGCATTTT. Its translation: CASSLLPGAQHF.

The chain uses TRBV10-2 and TRBJ1-5, with a tentative D call TRBD1 (5 bases). The CDR3 spans 15 residues. Trimming pared 2 bases from V and 4 bases from J, leaving 12 bases between. Per the germline V gene, CDR1 is WSHSY and CDR2 is SAAADI. The CDR3 DNA follows: TGCGCCAGCAGTGAGAAGGGGCGGGTAAATCAGCCCCAGCATTTT. This gives the protein CASSEKGRVNQPQHF.

This clone was detected once. J is TRBJ2-1 and V is TRBV5-1; D is unresolved. The CDR3 consists of 14 residues. Trimming cost V 0 bases and J 5 bases, with 9 bases left between them. Germline V lookup: CDR1 SGHRS, CDR2 YFSETQ. CDR3 sequence: CASSLDGRNNEQFF. CDR3 sequence (DNA): TGCGCCAGCAGCTTGGATGGACGGAACAATGAGCAGTTCTTC.

J is TRBJ2-7 and V is TRBV5-1, with no clear D. Looked up from germline, CDR1 is SGHRS and CDR2 is YFSETQ. V was shortened by 0 bases and J by 2 bases, with 12 bases between the two germline ends. CDR3 length: 15 residues. This CDR3 reads CASSLASGVAYEQYF. CDR3 nucleotides: TGCGCCAGCAGCTTGGCTTCTGGGGTGGCCTACGAGCAGTACTTC.

The genes are TRBV11-3 and TRBJ2-2; the D is unclear. Trimming stripped 6 bases from V and 6 bases from J, with 14 bases between. CDR1 is SGHNT and CDR2 is YENEEA in the germline V gene. The CDR3 is made up of 14 amino acids. The CDR3 coding sequence is TGTGCCAGCAGGCGCCCTAGAAATGCCGGGGAGCTGTTTTTT. Encoded protein: CASRRPRNAGELFF.

This chain connects TRBV5-1 to TRBJ1-2; weak D call: TRBD1 (6 bases). The CDR3 has 16 amino acids. The V and J ends lost 0 bases and 4 bases respectively, with 16 bases between them. The germline gives CDR1 SGHRS, CDR2 YFSETQ. CDR3 DNA sequence: TGCGCCAGCAGCTTGGATCAGGGGCGCTTTACCTATGGCTACACCTTC. Translating it yields CASSLDQGRFTYGYTF. Drawing the rest from reference TRBV5-1 and TRBJ1-2, the complete variable domain is KAGVTQTPRYLIKTRGQQVTLSCSPISGHRSVSWYQQTPGQGLQFLFEYFSETQRNKGNFPGRFSGRQFSNSRSEMNVSTLELGDSALYLCASSLDQGRFTYGYTFGSGTRLTVV.

The chain employs TRBV19 and TRBJ2-6, with 8 bases that match TRBD1. The CDR3 totals 21 residues. The junction had 16 bases not matched to a gene; V was cut back by 3 bases and J by 0 bases. Germline values: CDR1 LNHDA, CDR2 SQIVND (reference sequence). The CDR3 DNA reads TGTGCCAGTAGTATCTTGGGTCTCGGGGACAGGCGAAGCTCTGGGGCCAACGTCCTGACTTTC. Residues: CASSILGLGDRRSSGANVLTF. Full variable domain (outside the CDR3, taken from reference TRBV19 and TRBJ2-6): DGGITQSPKYLFRKEGQNVTLSCEQNLNHDAMYWYRQDPGQGLRLIYYSQIVNDFQKGDIAEGYSVSREKKESFPLTVTSAQKNPTAFYLCASSILGLGDRRSSGANVLTFGAGSRLTVL.

This chain joins TRBV18 and TRBJ2-6; weak D call: TRBD1 (5 bases). The germline CDR1 and CDR2 sequences are KGHSH and LQKENI. This CDR3 is 15 amino acids long. Trimming took 3 bases from V and 0 from J, leaving 6 bases between them. CDR3 region: CASSPRGSGANVLTF. CDR3 sequence (DNA): TGTGCCAGCTCACCTAGGGGCTCTGGGGCCAACGTCCTGACTTTC.

The chain uses TRBV4-3 and TRBJ1-3, with unresolved D. Trimming pared 1 base from V and 3 bases from J, leaving 10 bases between. Looked up from germline, CDR1 is LGHNA and CDR2 is YSLEER. This CDR3 has 15 amino acids. The CDR3 bases are TGCGCCAGCAGCCAAGGGTGGGGTAGTGGAAACACCATATATTTT. It encodes CASSQGWGSGNTIYF.

The chain carries TRBV11-2 and TRBJ1-6; D is perhaps TRBD1 (5 bases). This CDR3 is built from 15 residues. V gave up 5 bases and J gave up 9 bases, with 17 bases separating them. The V gene's germline CDR1 is SGHAT and CDR2 FQNNGV. CDR3 residues: CASSETSNQGSPLHF. In nucleotides, the CDR3 is TGTGCCAGCAGCGAAACTTCTAATCAGGGTTCACCCCTCCACTTT.

This chain connects TRBV2 to TRBJ1-5; D remains ambiguous. Trimming took 6 bases from V and 8 from J, leaving 17 bases between them. This CDR3 has 14 amino acids. Per the germline V gene, CDR1 is SNHLY and CDR2 is FYNNEI. The CDR3 nucleotides read TGTGCCAGCAGACCCAGGACGGGAGGTGAGCCCCAGCATTTT. It codes for CASRPRTGGEPQHF.

The chain recombines TRBV5-4 with TRBJ2-2, with 14 bases lining up with TRBD2. The length of the CDR3 is 16 residues. Germline lookup yields CDR1 SGHNT and CDR2 YYREEE (reference sequence). Trimming took 4 bases from V and 8 from J; bases not matched to a gene: 7. The CDR3, as DNA: TGTGCCAGCAGCCCTCGACTAGCGGGAGGGCTAGGGGAGCTGTTTTTT. Protein product: CASSPRLAGGLGELFF.

This clone was counted once. The chain joins TRBV5-1 to TRBJ1-4; 10 bases map to TRBD1. Germline CDR1 SGHRS, CDR2 YFSETQ. CDR3 length: 16 residues. Trimming removed 2 bases from V and 6 bases from J; junction bases left unmatched: 7. CDR3 nucleotides: TGCGCCAGCAGCTTAGGGGACGGGACAGGGGATGAAAAACTGTTTTTT. Encoded protein: CASSLGDGTGDEKLFF.

This clone was picked up one time. The V call is TRBV20-1, the J call TRBJ1-2; D is ambiguous. From germline, CDR1 is DFQATT and CDR2 SNEGSKA (reference sequence). V was cut by 3 bases and J by 8 bases, with 10 bases left in between. The CDR3 totals 11 residues. CDR3 DNA: TGCAGTGCTAGGGGAGGGAAAGGCTACACCTTC. Translated: CSARGGKGYTF.

The chain links TRBV7-2 to TRBJ2-7; the match to TRBD1 covers 9 bases. The CDR3 totals 14 residues. Losses at the gene ends were 2 bases for V and 5 bases for J; bases not matched to a gene: 4. Per germline, CDR1 SGHTA and CDR2 FQGNSA. This chain's CDR3 is CASSLPGQGNEQYF. As DNA, the CDR3 is TGTGCCAGCAGCTTACCGGGACAGGGAAACGAGCAGTACTTC.